Each of the 27 T cell receptor beta chains below was sequenced from the same sample in a study of T cell responses to AZD1222 COVID-19 vaccine (dated by TCRdb to the early 2020s). Libraries were built with the immunoSEQ multiplex PCR assay. The table was pulled from immuneACCESS by TCRdb, which kept in-frame rearrangements only. Such tables lose some clones; where checked, under half of the loss comes from unresolved V genes, and the rest has no known cause. Within this sample are around 130,000 clones, with about nine tenths of them counted one time only. Jointly, the top ten make up 1.3% to 1.5% of the sample. This sample's time point label indicates: baseline before first vaccination. The sequenced sample was peripheral blood, obtained on day 0 of AZD1222 vaccination. The receptors derive from an adult in good health.

This chain links TRBV3-1 (or the pseudogene TRBV3-2) with TRBJ2-7; 9 positions agree with TRBD2. V shed 6 bases and J 6 bases; nucleotides not matched to a gene: 9. The CDR3 covers 14 residues. Germline V gene lookup returns CDR1 LGHDT and CDR2 YNNKEL (reference sequence). CDR3 amino acids: CASSRTSESSEQYF. The CDR3 DNA reads as TGTGCCAGCAGTCGGACTAGCGAATCGTCCGAGCAGTACTTC.

In its sample, this clone was seen a few times. The CDR3 spells CASSPQGGPYEQYF. The CDR3 DNA sequence: TGTGCCAGCAGCCCCCAGGGAGGTCCCTACGAGCAGTACTTC. The chain combines TRBV7-2 with TRBJ2-7; D possibly corresponds to TRBD2 (6 bases). The CDR3 spans 14 residues. Germline V lookup: CDR1 SGHTA, CDR2 FQGNSA. Deletions cut 5 bases from V and 2 bases from J, with 13 bases between.

The genes are TRBV6-5 and TRBJ2-7; no clear D gene. V lost 0 bases and J lost 9, with 15 bases in between. The CDR3 spans 14 residues. In germline, CDR1 is MNHEY, CDR2 SVGAGI. The CDR3 sequence: CASSYSSSMVGQYF. CDR3 sequence (DNA): TGTGCCAGCAGTTACTCGTCATCAATGGTGGGGCAGTACTTC.

The rearrangement links TRBV5-1 to TRBJ2-7; 7 bases match TRBD2. V gave up 4 bases and J gave up 3 bases; unmatched junction bases: 10. Germline CDR1 is SGHRS and CDR2 is YFSETQ. This CDR3 has 15 amino acids. Written as DNA, the CDR3 is TGCGCCAGCAGCAGAAGCGGGGAAGCCTACTACGAGCAGTACTTC. Protein: CASSRSGEAYYEQYF.

The V and J genes are TRBV11-2 and TRBJ2-5, with TRBD2 matching 13 bases. Germline trimming cut 4 bases from V and 1 base from J; bases unmatched to any gene: 12. The CDR3 covers 19 residues. Germline CDR1 and CDR2: SGHAT and FQNNGV. The CDR3 region is CASSSGAGGLAGSQETQYF. Written as DNA, the CDR3 is TGTGCCAGCAGCTCCGGCGCGGGGGGACTAGCGGGGTCCCAAGAGACCCAGTACTTC.

This chain connects TRBV7-8 to TRBJ1-1; D remains unclear. V lost 9 bases to trimming and J lost 7 bases, with 21 bases between them. Germline values: CDR1 SGHVS, CDR2 FQNEAQ. This CDR3 comprises 14 residues. The chain's CDR3 is CASYRRAVGGEAFF. The CDR3 DNA is TGTGCCAGTTATAGACGCGCGGTGGGCGGTGAAGCTTTCTTT.

This chain joins TRBV19 and TRBJ2-5; 8 nucleotides align to TRBD2. The germline V gene has CDR1 LNHDA and CDR2 SQIVND (reference sequence). The CDR3 extends over 16 amino acids. Trimming at V came to 2 bases and at J to 2 bases, leaving 7 bases not matched to a gene. CDR3: CASSISGSGGQETQYF. The CDR3 DNA reads as TGTGCCAGTAGTATAAGTGGGAGCGGGGGTCAAGAGACCCAGTACTTC.

CDR3 protein: CASSRSGTGRNSPLHF. CDR3 sequence (DNA): TGTGCCAGCAGCCGCTCCGGGACAGGTCGTAATTCACCCCTCCACTTT. The V and J genes are TRBV5-4 and TRBJ1-6; 8 positions agree with TRBD1. V lost 4 bases to trimming and J lost 6 bases; unmatched junction nucleotides: 9. The CDR3 spans 16 residues. Per the germline V gene, CDR1 is SGHNT and CDR2 is YYREEE (reference sequence).

The chain couples TRBV4-1 to TRBJ1-4; a weak D match, TRBD1 (5 bases). The ends were cut back, 3 bases at V and 7 bases at J, with 21 bases in the middle. The CDR3 has 17 amino acids. Germline CDR1 and CDR2: MGHRA and YSYEKL. This CDR3 reads CASSQAPTVLFGEKLFF. CDR3 sequence (DNA): TGCGCCAGCAGCCAGGCTCCGACAGTACTTTTCGGTGAAAAACTGTTTTTT.

The chain has TRBV7-2 and TRBJ2-7, with 7 bases that match TRBD2. This CDR3 has 13 amino acids. CDR1 is SGHTA, CDR2 FQGNSA, per germline. J was trimmed by 10 bases and V by 5 bases; bases with no gene match: 11. CDR3 DNA sequence: TGTGCCAGCAGCCCCGCTGGGGAGGGGAAACAGTACTTC. Its translation is CASSPAGEGKQYF.

J is TRBJ2-3 and V is TRBV11-1; D is uncertain. This CDR3 comprises 13 residues. Trimming left V 5 bases short and J 4 bases short, with 10 bases between. The germline gives CDR1 SGHAT, CDR2 FQDESV (reference sequence). Written as DNA, the CDR3 is TGTGCCAGCAGCGTGGGGAACCCAGATACGCAGTATTTT. Translating gives CASSVGNPDTQYF.

V usage is TRBV6-1 and J usage is TRBJ2-1; a weak D match, TRBD1 (7 bases). This CDR3 contains 16 residues. Trimming took off 0 bases at V and 3 bases at J, with 12 bases between the two ends. Per germline, CDR1 MNHNS and CDR2 SASEGT. CDR3 in DNA: TGTGCCAGCAGTGAAGCGGAGGGGGCGATCTACAATGAGCAGTTCTTC. Its translation is CASSEAEGAIYNEQFF.

The chain has TRBV5-1 and TRBJ2-3; D is ambiguous. V dropped 0 bases and J dropped 2 bases, with 4 bases sitting between them. Germline CDR1 and CDR2: SGHRS and YFSETQ. This CDR3 region has 13 residues. CDR3 sequence (DNA): TGCGCCAGCAGCTTGGATCCCACAGATACGCAGTATTTT. Its protein is CASSLDPTDTQYF. Complete variable domain (other parts from reference TRBV5-1 and TRBJ2-3): KAGVTQTPRYLIKTRGQQVTLSCSPISGHRSVSWYQQTPGQGLQFLFEYFSETQRNKGNFPGRFSGRQFSNSRSEMNVSTLELGDSALYLCASSLDPTDTQYFGPGTRLTVL.

V gene TRBV3-1 (or the pseudogene TRBV3-2) combines with J gene TRBJ2-7; 10 bases line up with TRBD1. The CDR3 loop spans 15 amino acids. CDR1 is LGHDT and CDR2 is YNNKEL in the germline V gene (reference sequence). Unmatched junction bases numbered 10, after V lost 5 bases and J lost 6 bases. CDR3 sequence (DNA): TGTGCCAGCAGCTTCAAAGGGACAGGGGATTCCGAGCAGTACTTC. Protein: CASSFKGTGDSEQYF.

J is TRBJ2-2 and V is TRBV4-1; D uncertain. Trimming took off 4 bases at V and 3 bases at J, with 18 bases between the two ends. CDR1 and CDR2 (germline): MGHRA, YSYEKL. This CDR3 region has 17 residues. CDR3 region: CASSPPPGQTDTGELFF. For the CDR3, the DNA is TGCGCCAGCAGCCCTCCCCCCGGGCAGACGGACACCGGGGAGCTGTTTTTT.

The chain carries TRBV24-1 and TRBJ2-2, with D unresolved. The CDR3 covers 12 residues. In germline, CDR1 is KGHDR, CDR2 SFDVKD. The V end lost 7 bases, the J end lost 2 bases, and 4 bases lay between the germline ends. CDR3 in DNA: TGTGCCACCAGGTCTAACACCGGGGAGCTGTTTTTT. Protein: CATRSNTGELFF.

This chain uses TRBV27 with TRBJ2-7, with TRBD1 matching over 8 bases. Germline CDR1 is MNHEY and CDR2 is SMNVEV (reference sequence). The CDR3 contains 13 residues. Germline trimming cut 6 bases from V and 5 bases from J; bases unmatched to any gene: 6. CDR3: CASSRTGYHEQYF. As DNA, the CDR3 is TGTGCCAGCAGCAGGACAGGGTACCACGAGCAGTACTTC.

J is TRBJ2-3 and V is TRBV14; no reliable D call. The CDR3 covers 11 residues. Trimming removed 4 bases from V and 12 bases from J, with 11 bases in between. Germline loops: CDR1 SGHDN, CDR2 FVKESK. CDR3 DNA: TGTGCCAGCAGCCGCATGTACCTTCAGTATTTT. This translates into CASSRMYLQYF.

The V call is TRBV6-5, the J call TRBJ1-5, with TRBD1 matching 7 bases. This CDR3 region has 14 residues. After removal of 6 bases from V and 1 base from J, the junction contained 3 bases not matched to a gene. The germline CDR1 and CDR2 sequences are MNHEY and SVGAGI. The DNA of the CDR3 is TGTGCCAGCAGCCCGGGACAGAGCAATCAGCCCCAGCATTTT. Protein: CASSPGQSNQPQHF.

V and J are TRBV11-3 and TRBJ2-5, with D perhaps TRBD1 (6 bases). CDR1 and CDR2 (germline): SGHNT, YENEEA. V lost 3 bases and J 1 base, leaving 6 bases between the germline ends. The CDR3 totals 13 residues. Here the CDR3 reads CASSLGAQETQYF. DNA for the CDR3: TGTGCCAGCAGCTTGGGGGCCCAAGAGACCCAGTACTTC. The whole variable domain, filled in from reference TRBV11-3 and TRBJ2-5, reads EAGVVQSPRYKIIEKKQPVAFWCNPISGHNTLYWYLQNLGQGPELLIRYENEEAVDDSQLPKDRFSAERLKGVDSTLKIQPAELGDSAVYLCASSLGAQETQYFGPGTRLLVL.

The chain is built from TRBV7-8 and TRBJ1-2; 8 bases are shared with TRBD1. After removal of 5 bases from V and 4 bases from J, the junction contained 3 bases not matched to a gene. The germline gives CDR1 SGHVS, CDR2 FQNEAQ. This CDR3 contains 13 residues. CDR3 region: CASSPTGGYGYTF. CDR3 nucleotide sequence: TGTGCCAGCAGCCCAACAGGGGGCTATGGCTACACCTTC.

This chain uses TRBV5-5 with TRBJ1-1, with D unclear. V was shortened by 1 base and J by 8 bases, with 9 bases between the two germline ends. Per the germline V gene, CDR1 is SGHKS and CDR2 is YYEKEE (reference sequence). The CDR3 is 12 amino acids. DNA for the CDR3: TGTGCCAGCAGCTTGAGCCGGAAGGAAGCTTTCTTT. Residues: CASSLSRKEAFF.

The V gene is TRBV4-1, the J gene TRBJ2-5; D is unclear. Germline V gene sequence: CDR1 MGHRA, CDR2 YSYEKL. V was clipped by 0 bases and J by 5 bases, with 10 bases between them. CDR3 size: 14 residues. CDR3 coding DNA: TGCGCCAGCAGCCAAGAACCCAGCGTCGAGACCCAGTACTTC. Protein: CASSQEPSVETQYF.

V is TRBV5-1 and J is TRBJ1-1; possibly TRBD1 for D (5 bases). The CDR3 contains 14 residues. Looked up from germline, CDR1 is SGHRS and CDR2 is YFSETQ. Trimming removed 1 base from V and 5 bases from J, with 12 bases in between. The CDR3, as DNA: TGCGCCAGCAGCTTGTCTGGGACGGGGACTGAAGCTTTCTTT. Translating gives CASSLSGTGTEAFF. Supplemented by reference TRBV5-1 and TRBJ1-1, the full variable domain reads KAGVTQTPRYLIKTRGQQVTLSCSPISGHRSVSWYQQTPGQGLQFLFEYFSETQRNKGNFPGRFSGRQFSNSRSEMNVSTLELGDSALYLCASSLSGTGTEAFFGQGTRLTVV.

The chain has TRBV30 and TRBJ1-6; a weak D match, TRBD1 (6 bases). Per the germline V gene, CDR1 is GTSNPN and CDR2 is SVGIG (reference sequence). This CDR3 comprises 14 residues. The V end was cut by 7 bases, the J end by 4 bases, with 14 bases between. CDR3 amino acids: CASSRGPYNSPLHF. CDR3 DNA sequence: TGTGCCTCCTCCCGGGGGCCGTATAATTCACCCCTCCACTTT.

The rearrangement uses TRBV19 and TRBJ2-7, with D possibly called TRBD1 or TRBD2 (6 bases each). V was pared by 3 bases and J by 2 bases, with 11 bases between. Germline CDR1 LNHDA, CDR2 SQIVND (reference sequence). This CDR3 has 14 residues. Here the CDR3 reads CASSILEGAYEQYF. In DNA form, the CDR3 reads TGTGCCAGTAGTATCTTGGAGGGGGCCTACGAGCAGTACTTC. Variable domain in full (rest from reference TRBV19 and TRBJ2-7): DGGITQSPKYLFRKEGQNVTLSCEQNLNHDAMYWYRQDPGQGLRLIYYSQIVNDFQKGDIAEGYSVSREKKESFPLTVTSAQKNPTAFYLCASSILEGAYEQYFGPGTRLTVT.

The J gene is TRBJ2-3, the V gene TRBV5-4; D not certain. V lost 0 bases and J 3 bases, leaving 5 bases between the germline ends. The CDR3 contains 13 residues. In germline, CDR1 is SGHNT, CDR2 YYREEE (reference sequence). The CDR3 coding sequence is TGTGCCAGCAGCTTGGATTCAACAGATACGCAGTATTTT. Translation: CASSLDSTDTQYF.